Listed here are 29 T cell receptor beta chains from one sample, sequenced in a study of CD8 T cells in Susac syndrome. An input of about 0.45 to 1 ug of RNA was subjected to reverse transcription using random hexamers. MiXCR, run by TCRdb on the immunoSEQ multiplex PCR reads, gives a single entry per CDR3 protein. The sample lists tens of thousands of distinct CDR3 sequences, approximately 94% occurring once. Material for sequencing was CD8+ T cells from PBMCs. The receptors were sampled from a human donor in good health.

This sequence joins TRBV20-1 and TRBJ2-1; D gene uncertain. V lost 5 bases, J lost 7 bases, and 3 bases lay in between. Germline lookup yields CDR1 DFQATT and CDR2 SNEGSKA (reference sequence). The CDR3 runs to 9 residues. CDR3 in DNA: TGCAGTGCTTCTAATGAGCAGTTCTTC. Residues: CSASNEQFF.

The CDR3 DNA follows: TGCAGTGCTAGTGTCGCTTTGAATGAGCAGTTCTTC. Amino acids: CSASVALNEQFF. The V call is TRBV20-1, the J call TRBJ2-1; D uncertain. V lost 3 bases, J lost 7 bases, and 10 bases lay in between. The CDR3 has 12 residues. Germline assignment: CDR1 DFQATT and CDR2 SNEGSKA (reference sequence).

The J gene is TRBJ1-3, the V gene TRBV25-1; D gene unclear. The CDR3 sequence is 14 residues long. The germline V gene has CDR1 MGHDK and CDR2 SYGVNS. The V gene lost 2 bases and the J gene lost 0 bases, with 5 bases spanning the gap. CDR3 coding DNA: TGTGCCAGCAGTGAAGGTGGCTCTGGAAACACCATATATTTT. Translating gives CASSEGGSGNTIYF.

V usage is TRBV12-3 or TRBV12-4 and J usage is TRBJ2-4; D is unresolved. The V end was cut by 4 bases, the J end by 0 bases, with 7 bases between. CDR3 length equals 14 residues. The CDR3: CASSSGLAKNIQYF. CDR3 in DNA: TGTGCCAGCAGTTCCGGGCTAGCCAAAAACATTCAGTACTTC.

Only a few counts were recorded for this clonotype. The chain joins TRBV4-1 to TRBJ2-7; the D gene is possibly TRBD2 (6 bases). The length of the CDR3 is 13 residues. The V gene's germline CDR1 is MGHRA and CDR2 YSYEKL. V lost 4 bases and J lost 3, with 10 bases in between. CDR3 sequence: CASSPIGGYEQYF. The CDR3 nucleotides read TGCGCCAGCAGCCCCATCGGGGGCTACGAGCAGTACTTC.

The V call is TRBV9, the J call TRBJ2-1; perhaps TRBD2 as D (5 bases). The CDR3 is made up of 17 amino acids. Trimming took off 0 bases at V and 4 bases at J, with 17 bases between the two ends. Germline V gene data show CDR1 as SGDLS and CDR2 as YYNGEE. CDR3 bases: TGTGCCAGCAGCGTAGCGGGCCCTTCGCGGACTTACAATGAGCAGTTCTTC. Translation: CASSVAGPSRTYNEQFF. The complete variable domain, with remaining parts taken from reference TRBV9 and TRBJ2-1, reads DSGVTQTPKHLITATGQRVTLRCSPRSGDLSVYWYQQSLDQGLQFLIQYYNGEERAKGNILERFSAQQFPDLHSELNLSSLELGDSALYFCASSVAGPSRTYNEQFFGPGTRLTVL.

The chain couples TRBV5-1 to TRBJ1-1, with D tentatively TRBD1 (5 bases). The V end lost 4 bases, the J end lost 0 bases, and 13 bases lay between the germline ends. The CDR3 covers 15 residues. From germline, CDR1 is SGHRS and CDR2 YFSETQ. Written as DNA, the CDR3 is TGCGCCAGCAGCCCTGCCCAGGGTATGAACACTGAAGCTTTCTTT. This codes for CASSPAQGMNTEAFF.

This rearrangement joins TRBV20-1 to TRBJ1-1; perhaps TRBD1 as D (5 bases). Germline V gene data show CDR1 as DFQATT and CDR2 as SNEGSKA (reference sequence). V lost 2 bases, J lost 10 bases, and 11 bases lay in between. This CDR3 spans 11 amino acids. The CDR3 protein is CSARWGGTAFF. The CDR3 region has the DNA TGCAGTGCTAGATGGGGGGGGACAGCTTTCTTT.

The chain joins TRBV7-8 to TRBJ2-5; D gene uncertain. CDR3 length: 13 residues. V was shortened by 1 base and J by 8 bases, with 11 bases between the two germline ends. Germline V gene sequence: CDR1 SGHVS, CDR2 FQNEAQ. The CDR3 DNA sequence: TGTGCCAGCAGCTTAGTTACGCCGGCCACCCAGTACTTC. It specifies CASSLVTPATQYF.

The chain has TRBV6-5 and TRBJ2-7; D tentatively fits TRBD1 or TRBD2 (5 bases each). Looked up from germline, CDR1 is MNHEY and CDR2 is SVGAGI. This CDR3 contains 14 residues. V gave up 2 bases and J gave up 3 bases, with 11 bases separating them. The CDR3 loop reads CASSYRGVGYEQYF. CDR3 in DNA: TGTGCCAGCAGTTACCGGGGCGTCGGCTACGAGCAGTACTTC.

The CDR3 loop is CASGLPKVPDRETQYF. In DNA form, the CDR3 reads TGTGCTAGTGGTTTGCCAAAGGTCCCAGACCGGGAGACCCAGTACTTC. J is TRBJ2-5 and V is TRBV12-5; D ambiguous. V was trimmed by 2 bases and J by 5 bases, leaving 18 bases between them. CDR3 length equals 16 residues. CDR1 and CDR2 from the germline V gene are LGHNT and FRNRAP.

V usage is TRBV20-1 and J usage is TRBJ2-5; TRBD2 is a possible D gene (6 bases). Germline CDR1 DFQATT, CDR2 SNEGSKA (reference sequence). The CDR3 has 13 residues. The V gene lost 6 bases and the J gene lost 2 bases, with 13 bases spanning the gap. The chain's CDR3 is CSAEDGTQETQYF. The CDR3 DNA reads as TGCAGTGCCGAGGACGGGACTCAAGAGACCCAGTACTTC.

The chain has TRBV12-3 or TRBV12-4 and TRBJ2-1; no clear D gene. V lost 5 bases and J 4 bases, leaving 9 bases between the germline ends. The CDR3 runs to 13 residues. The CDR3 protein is CASSHTVYNEQFF. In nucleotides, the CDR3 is TGTGCCAGCAGTCACACGGTTTACAATGAGCAGTTCTTC.

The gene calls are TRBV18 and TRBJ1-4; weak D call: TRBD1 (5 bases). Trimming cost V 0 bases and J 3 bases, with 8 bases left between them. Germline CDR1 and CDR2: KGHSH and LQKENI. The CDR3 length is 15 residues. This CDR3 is CASSPPGPANEKLFF. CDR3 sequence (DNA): TGTGCCAGCTCACCACCGGGGCCAGCTAATGAAAAACTGTTTTTT.

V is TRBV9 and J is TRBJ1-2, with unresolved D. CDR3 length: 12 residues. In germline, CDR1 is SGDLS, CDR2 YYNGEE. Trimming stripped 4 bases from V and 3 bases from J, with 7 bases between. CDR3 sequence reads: CASSHPDYGYTF. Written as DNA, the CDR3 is TGTGCCAGCAGCCACCCGGACTATGGCTACACCTTC.

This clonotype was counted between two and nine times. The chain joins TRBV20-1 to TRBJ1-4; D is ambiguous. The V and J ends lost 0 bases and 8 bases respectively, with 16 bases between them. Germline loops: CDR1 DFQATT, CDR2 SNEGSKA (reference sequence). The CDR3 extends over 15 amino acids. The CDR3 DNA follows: TGCAGTGCTAGAGAAAAATTAACAGTGGAAGAAAAACTGTTTTTT. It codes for CSAREKLTVEEKLFF.

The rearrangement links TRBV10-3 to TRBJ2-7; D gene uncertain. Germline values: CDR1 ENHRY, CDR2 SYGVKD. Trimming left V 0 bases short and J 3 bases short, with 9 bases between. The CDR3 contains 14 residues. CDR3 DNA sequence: TGTGCCATCAGTGAGTCCCACACAGACTACGAGCAGTACTTC. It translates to CAISESHTDYEQYF.

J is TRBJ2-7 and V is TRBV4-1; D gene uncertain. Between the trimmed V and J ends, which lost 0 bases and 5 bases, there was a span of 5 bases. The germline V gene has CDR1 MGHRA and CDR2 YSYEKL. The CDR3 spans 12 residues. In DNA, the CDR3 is TGCGCCAGCAGCCAAGAAGGGCACGAGCAGTACTTC. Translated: CASSQEGHEQYF.

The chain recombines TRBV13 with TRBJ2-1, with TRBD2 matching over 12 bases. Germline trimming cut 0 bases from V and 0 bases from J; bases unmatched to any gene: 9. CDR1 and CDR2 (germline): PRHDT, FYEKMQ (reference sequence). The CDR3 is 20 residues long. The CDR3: CASSLGPLLAGGLSYNEQFF. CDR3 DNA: TGTGCCAGCAGCTTAGGCCCCTTACTAGCGGGGGGCCTCTCCTACAATGAGCAGTTCTTC.

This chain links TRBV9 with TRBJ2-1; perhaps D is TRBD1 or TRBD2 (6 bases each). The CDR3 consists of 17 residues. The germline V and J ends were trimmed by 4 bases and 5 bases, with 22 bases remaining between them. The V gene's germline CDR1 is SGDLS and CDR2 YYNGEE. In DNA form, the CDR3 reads TGTGCCAGCAGCCCAGACGGACCTAGGAGGGGGGACAATGAGCAGTTCTTC. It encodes CASSPDGPRRGDNEQFF.

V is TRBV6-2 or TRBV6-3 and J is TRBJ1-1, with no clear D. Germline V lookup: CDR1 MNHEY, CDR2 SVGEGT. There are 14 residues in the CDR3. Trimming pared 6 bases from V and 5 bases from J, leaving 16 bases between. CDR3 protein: CASSYRPDGTEAFF. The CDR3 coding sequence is TGTGCCAGCAGCTACCGCCCGGACGGGACTGAAGCTTTCTTT.

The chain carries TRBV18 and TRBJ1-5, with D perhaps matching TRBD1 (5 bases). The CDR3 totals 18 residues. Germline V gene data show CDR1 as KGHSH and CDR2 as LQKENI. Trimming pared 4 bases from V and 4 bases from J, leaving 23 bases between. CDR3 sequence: CASSQGAAEVLRNQPQHF. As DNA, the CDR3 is TGTGCCAGCTCACAAGGGGCCGCGGAGGTATTGAGGAATCAGCCCCAGCATTTT.

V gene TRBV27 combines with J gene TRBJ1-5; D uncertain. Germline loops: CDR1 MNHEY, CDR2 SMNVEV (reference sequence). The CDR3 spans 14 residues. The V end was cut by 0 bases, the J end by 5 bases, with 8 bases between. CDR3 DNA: TGTGCCAGCAGTTTATCAAGCAGTTATCAGCCCCAGCATTTT. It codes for CASSLSSSYQPQHF.

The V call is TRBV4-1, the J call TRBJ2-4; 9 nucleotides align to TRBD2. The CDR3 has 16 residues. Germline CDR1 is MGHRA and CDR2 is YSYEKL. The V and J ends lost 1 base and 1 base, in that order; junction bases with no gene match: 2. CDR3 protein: CASSQAGTSAKNIQYF. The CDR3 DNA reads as TGCGCCAGCAGCCAAGCCGGGACTAGCGCCAAAAACATTCAGTACTTC.

CDR3 DNA sequence: TGTGCCAGTAGTATCGGACATGAGCAGTTCTTC. The encoded protein is CASSIGHEQFF. The V and J genes are TRBV19 and TRBJ2-1; D call uncertain. The CDR3 loop spans 11 amino acids. Germline V CDR1 and CDR2: LNHDA, SQIVND (reference sequence). V was trimmed by 3 bases and J by 8 bases, leaving 5 bases between them.

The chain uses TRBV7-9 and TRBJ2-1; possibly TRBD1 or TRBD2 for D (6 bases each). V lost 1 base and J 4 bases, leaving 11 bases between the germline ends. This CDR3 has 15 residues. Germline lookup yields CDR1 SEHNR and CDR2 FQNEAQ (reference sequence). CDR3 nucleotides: TGTGCCAGCAGCTTAGGGGGGGCCCTGTACAATGAGCAGTTCTTC. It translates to CASSLGGALYNEQFF.

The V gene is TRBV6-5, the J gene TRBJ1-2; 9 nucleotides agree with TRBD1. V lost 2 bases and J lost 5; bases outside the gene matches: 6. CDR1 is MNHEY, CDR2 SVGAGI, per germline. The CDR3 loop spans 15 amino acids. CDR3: CASSYEQGAGYGYTF. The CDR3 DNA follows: TGTGCCAGCAGTTACGAACAGGGGGCGGGTTATGGCTACACCTTC.

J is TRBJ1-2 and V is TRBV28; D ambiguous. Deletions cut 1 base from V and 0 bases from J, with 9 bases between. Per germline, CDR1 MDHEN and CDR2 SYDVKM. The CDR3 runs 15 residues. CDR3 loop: CASSLSSNTNYGYTF. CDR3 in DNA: TGTGCCAGCAGTTTATCCAGTAATACTAACTATGGCTACACCTTC.

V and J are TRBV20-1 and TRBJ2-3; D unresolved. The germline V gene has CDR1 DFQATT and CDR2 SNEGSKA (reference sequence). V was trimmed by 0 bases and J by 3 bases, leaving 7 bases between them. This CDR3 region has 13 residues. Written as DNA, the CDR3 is TGCAGTGCTAGAGAACCCGAGACAGATACGCAGTATTTT. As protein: CSAREPETDTQYF.